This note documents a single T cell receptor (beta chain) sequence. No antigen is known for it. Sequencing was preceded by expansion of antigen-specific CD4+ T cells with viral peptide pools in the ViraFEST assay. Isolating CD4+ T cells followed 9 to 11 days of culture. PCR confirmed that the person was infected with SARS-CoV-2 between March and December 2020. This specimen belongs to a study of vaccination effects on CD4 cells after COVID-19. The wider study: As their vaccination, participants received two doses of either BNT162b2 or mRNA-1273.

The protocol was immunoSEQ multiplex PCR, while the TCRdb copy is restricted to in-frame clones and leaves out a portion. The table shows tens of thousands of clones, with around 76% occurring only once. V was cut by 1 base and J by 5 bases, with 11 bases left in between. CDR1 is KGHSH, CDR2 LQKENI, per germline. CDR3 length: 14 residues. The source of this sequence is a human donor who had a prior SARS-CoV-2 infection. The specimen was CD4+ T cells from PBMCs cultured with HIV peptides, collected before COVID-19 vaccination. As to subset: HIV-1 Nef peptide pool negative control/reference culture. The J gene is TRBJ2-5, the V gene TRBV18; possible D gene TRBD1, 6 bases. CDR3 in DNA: TGTGCCAGCTCACCACTGGGGGCGTCGGAGACCCAGTACTTC. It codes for CASSPLGASETQYF. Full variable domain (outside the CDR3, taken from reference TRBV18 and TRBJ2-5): NAGVMQNPRHLVRRRGQEARLRCSPMKGHSHVYWYRQLPEEGLKFMVYLQKENIIDESGMPKERFSAEFPKEGPSILRIQQVVRGDSAAYFCASSPLGASETQYFGPGTRLLVL.